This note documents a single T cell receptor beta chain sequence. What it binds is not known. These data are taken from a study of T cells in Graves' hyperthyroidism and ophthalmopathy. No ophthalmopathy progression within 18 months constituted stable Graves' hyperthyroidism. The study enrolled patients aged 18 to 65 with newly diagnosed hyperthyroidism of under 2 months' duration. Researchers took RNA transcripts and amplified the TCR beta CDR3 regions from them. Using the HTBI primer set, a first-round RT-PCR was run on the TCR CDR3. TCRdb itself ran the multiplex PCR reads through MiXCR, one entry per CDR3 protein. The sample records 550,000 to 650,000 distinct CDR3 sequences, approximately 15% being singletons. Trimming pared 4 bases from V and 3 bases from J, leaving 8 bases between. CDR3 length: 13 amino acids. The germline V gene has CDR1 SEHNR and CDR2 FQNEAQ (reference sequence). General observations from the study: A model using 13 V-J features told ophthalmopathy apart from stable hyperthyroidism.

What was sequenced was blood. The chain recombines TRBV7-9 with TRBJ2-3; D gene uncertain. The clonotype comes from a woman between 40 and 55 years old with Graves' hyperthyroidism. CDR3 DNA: TGTGCCAGCAGCTCTTTGCGGACAGATACGCAGTATTTT. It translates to CASSSLRTDTQYF.